The entry below describes one T cell receptor beta chain. What it binds is unknown. The source of the sample is a study of response to subunit inactivated influenza vaccine. Findings and limits, study-wide: Seasonal influenza vaccination, on each occasion, was suggested by the authors to recruit few new T cells.

The CDR3 consists of 15 residues. Germline V gene lookup returns CDR1 SGHDT and CDR2 YYEEEE. V lost 0 bases, J lost 7 bases, and 13 bases lay in between. TCRdb re-analysed the RT-PCR reads in MiXCR, keeping a single row per CDR3 protein. The sample has some 520,000 distinct CDR3 sequences, about 15% seen once; the top ten hold approximately 3%. The starting material was CD4+ T cells sorted from PBMCs, obtained 23 to 25 months after vaccination. The receptor was isolated from a man between 50 and 69 years old who received an inactivated influenza vaccine. This chain uses TRBV5-6 with TRBJ1-4, with D uncertain. As DNA, the CDR3 is TGTGCCAGCAGCTTGGGACGCACCGTAAGTGAAAAACTGTTTTTT. Encoded protein: CASSLGRTVSEKLFF.